The 30 T cell receptor beta chains in this list originate from one sample, sequenced in a study of blood T cell repertoires in COVID-19 (dated by TCRdb to the early 2020s). Preparation of the library involved the immunoSEQ multiplex PCR assay. TCRdb took over this immuneACCESS table, retaining in-frame rearrangements with V and J assigned. Such tables are incomplete; in checked studies, under half of the missing clones stem from an unresolved V gene, and the remainder is unexplained. Counted in this sample were roughly 240,000 clones; about four fifths of them appeared once. Around 5% of the sample comes from the top ten. The sequencing sample was made of peripheral blood. The receptors were sampled from a woman aged 70-85 years with acute or convalescent COVID-19.

The rearrangement joins TRBV12-3 or TRBV12-4 to TRBJ2-2; D is uncertain. The CDR3 is 13 residues long. V lost 1 base, J lost 6 bases, and 6 bases lay in between. CDR3 in amino acids: CASSLGQAGELFF. Written as DNA, the CDR3 is TGTGCCAGCAGTTTAGGTCAGGCCGGGGAGCTGTTTTTT.

The V and J genes are TRBV7-2 and TRBJ2-1, with D perhaps TRBD1 (6 bases). This CDR3 contains 15 residues. Looked up from germline, CDR1 is SGHTA and CDR2 is FQGNSA. V was shortened by 1 base and J by 9 bases, with 16 bases between the two germline ends. The CDR3 region is CASSLGGTPLVEQFF. CDR3 coding DNA: TGTGCCAGCAGCTTAGGGGGGACACCACTGGTTGAGCAGTTCTTC.

J is TRBJ1-6 and V is TRBV5-1, with 8 bases aligning to TRBD1. Germline values: CDR1 SGHRS, CDR2 YFSETQ. V was pared by 4 bases and J by 7 bases, with 7 bases of the junction left unmatched. This CDR3 is built from 15 residues. CDR3 region: CASSRDRLENSPLHF. The DNA for the CDR3 is TGCGCCAGCAGCCGGGACAGGCTGGAGAATTCACCCCTCCACTTT.

The rearrangement links TRBV19 to TRBJ1-5; D possibly corresponds to TRBD1 (5 bases). This CDR3 has 15 amino acids. CDR1 is LNHDA and CDR2 is SQIVND in the germline V gene (reference sequence). The ends were cut back, 1 base at V and 5 bases at J, with 12 bases in the middle. The CDR3 DNA follows: TGTGCCAGTAGTATAGCGGGAGGGGCCGATCAGCCCCAGCATTTT. Translation gives CASSIAGGADQPQHF.

The chain joins TRBV5-1 to TRBJ2-7, with a weak D call TRBD2 (5 bases). V was cut by 4 bases and J by 5 bases, with 13 bases left in between. CDR3 size: 13 residues. Germline V lookup: CDR1 SGHRS, CDR2 YFSETQ. The CDR3 loop is CASSPSRDHEQYF. CDR3 nucleotide sequence: TGCGCCAGCAGCCCTTCCCGGGATCACGAGCAGTACTTC.

The gene calls are TRBV18 and TRBJ1-2, with 7 bases fitting TRBD1. V shed 2 bases, J shed 3 bases, and the junction held 15 bases outside the gene matches. The germline gives CDR1 KGHSH, CDR2 LQKENI. The CDR3 is made up of 18 amino acids. CDR3 sequence: CASSPGGTGVFQDYGYTF. The CDR3 bases are TGTGCCAGCTCACCAGGTGGAACAGGGGTTTTCCAGGACTATGGCTACACCTTC.

This clone came up once. This rearrangement joins TRBV7-2 to TRBJ2-5, with 8 bases lining up with TRBD2. The CDR3 totals 16 residues. Germline-derived CDR1 and CDR2 are SGHTA and FQGNSA. The junction had 9 bases not matched to a gene; V was cut back by 5 bases and J by 1 base. The CDR3 nucleotides read TGTGCCAGCAGCCCCCAGCGGGGGTCCCCCCAAGAGACCCAGTACTTC. Encoded protein: CASSPQRGSPQETQYF.

The table lists this clone with a count of one. V gene TRBV5-1 combines with J gene TRBJ1-1; possibly TRBD1 for D (6 bases). The CDR3 consists of 17 residues. CDR1 and CDR2 (germline): SGHRS, YFSETQ. Between the trimmed V and J ends, which lost 0 bases and 4 bases, there was a span of 19 bases. CDR3 DNA sequence: TGCGCCAGCAGCTTGGGAAGCCCCGTCACAGGGATCACTGAAGCTTTCTTT. The encoded protein is CASSLGSPVTGITEAFF.

This chain uses TRBV3-1 (or the pseudogene TRBV3-2) with TRBJ2-3; the match to TRBD1 covers 10 bases. Germline values: CDR1 LGHDT, CDR2 YNNKEL (reference sequence). The V segment lost 3 bases and the J segment 1 base; nucleotides outside the gene matches: 1. The CDR3 extends over 15 amino acids. CDR3 in amino acids: CASSQTGGGTDTQYF. Written as DNA, the CDR3 is TGTGCCAGCAGCCAGACAGGGGGCGGCACAGATACGCAGTATTTT.

This chain joins TRBV5-5 and TRBJ2-7; D is perhaps TRBD1 (6 bases). The germline gives CDR1 SGHKS, CDR2 YYEKEE (reference sequence). This CDR3 is built from 15 residues. V was shortened by 4 bases and J by 3 bases, with 17 bases between the two germline ends. CDR3 in DNA: TGTGCCAGCAGCCTACGGACAGTTACTAACTACGAGCAGTACTTC. Translated, it gives CASSLRTVTNYEQYF.

The chain joins TRBV7-2 to TRBJ2-3; no clear D. CDR3 length: 11 residues. The germline gives CDR1 SGHTA, CDR2 FQGNSA. Trimming cost V 5 bases and J 8 bases, with 8 bases left between them. CDR3 nucleotide sequence: TGTGCCAGCAGCCCTTTATCTACGCAGTATTTT. It is translated as CASSPLSTQYF.

The CDR3 DNA sequence: TGTGCCAGCAGCTTCGGCGCGGGGAAAGATACGCAGTATTTT. Translation: CASSFGAGKDTQYF. The chain is built from TRBV7-2 and TRBJ2-3; TRBD2 might be the D (6 bases). The V gene lost 3 bases and the J gene lost 5 bases, with 12 bases spanning the gap. Germline assignment: CDR1 SGHTA and CDR2 FQGNSA. The CDR3 length is 14 residues.

The rearrangement uses TRBV5-1 and TRBJ1-4, with TRBD1 as a possible D gene (6 bases). The germline V gene encodes CDR1 SGHRS and CDR2 YFSETQ. Trimming pared 4 bases from V and 6 bases from J, leaving 13 bases between. CDR3 length equals 14 residues. The CDR3, as DNA: TGCGCCAGCAGCATGGACAGCACCTATGAAAAACTGTTTTTT. Its protein product is CASSMDSTYEKLFF.

DNA for the CDR3: TGTGCCAGCAGCTTGGGGACTCCCGAAGACACCATATATTTT. Translated: CASSLGTPEDTIYF. The chain is built from TRBV5-6 and TRBJ1-3; D call uncertain. Trimming pared 0 bases from V and 8 bases from J, leaving 12 bases between. The CDR3 contains 14 residues. CDR1 SGHDT and CDR2 YYEEEE come from the germline V gene.

The rearrangement links TRBV5-1 to TRBJ1-1; 10 bases line up with TRBD1. V dropped 2 bases and J dropped 7; count of bases not matched to a gene: 8. Germline CDR1 SGHRS, CDR2 YFSETQ. The CDR3 has 15 amino acids. The CDR3 DNA is TGCGCCAGCAGCTTAAGGACAGGGGGAGAGGATGAAGCTTTCTTT. Translation: CASSLRTGGEDEAFF.

V is TRBV6-5 and J is TRBJ2-6, with D maybe TRBD1 (6 bases). The CDR3 totals 16 residues. Looked up from germline, CDR1 is MNHEY and CDR2 is SVGAGI. Trimming removed 3 bases from V and 4 bases from J, with 13 bases in between. The CDR3, as DNA: TGTGCCAGCAGTTATTCACAGGGTACCGGGGCCAACGTCCTGACTTTC. This translates into CASSYSQGTGANVLTF.

The gene calls are TRBV4-2 and TRBJ2-1; 9 bases are shared with TRBD2. V trimming: 1 base; J trimming: 9 bases; junction bases outside the gene matches: 7. Germline assignment: CDR1 LGHNA and CDR2 YNFKEQ. The CDR3 totals 15 residues. CDR3 residues: CASSQGVAGATEQFF. As DNA, the CDR3 is TGTGCCAGCAGCCAAGGAGTAGCGGGGGCGACTGAGCAGTTCTTC.

V is TRBV5-1 and J is TRBJ2-5; D unclear. V was trimmed by 4 bases and J by 5 bases, leaving 15 bases between them. The germline V gene encodes CDR1 SGHRS and CDR2 YFSETQ. The CDR3 spans 14 residues. The CDR3 is CASSPNTGGETQYF. CDR3 sequence (DNA): TGCGCCAGCAGCCCAAACACGGGTGGGGAGACCCAGTACTTC.

The table lists this clone with a count of one. This chain joins TRBV5-1 and TRBJ1-2; TRBD1 might be the D (6 bases). Germline CDR1 and CDR2: SGHRS and YFSETQ. This CDR3 region has 15 residues. V was cut by 0 bases and J by 3 bases, with 12 bases left in between. The CDR3 nucleotides are TGCGCCAGCAGCTTGGCCCGGGGGGCTGACTATGGCTACACCTTC. This encodes CASSLARGADYGYTF.

This clone has only one observation. This chain joins TRBV5-1 and TRBJ2-7; no firm D call. V lost 0 bases, J lost 2 bases, and 9 bases lay in between. Germline V lookup: CDR1 SGHRS, CDR2 YFSETQ. The CDR3 is 14 residues long. This CDR3 reads CASSLGHSPYEQYF. The CDR3 DNA reads TGCGCCAGCAGCTTGGGTCATAGTCCCTACGAGCAGTACTTC.

The V gene is TRBV3-1 (or the pseudogene TRBV3-2), the J gene TRBJ2-5, with 10 nucleotides matching TRBD2. The CDR3 loop spans 15 amino acids. With V trimmed by 4 bases and J by 2 bases, 4 bases remained unmatched. Germline CDR1 is LGHDT and CDR2 is YNNKEL (reference sequence). CDR3 in amino acids: CASSLAGGIQETQYF. The CDR3 nucleotides read TGTGCCAGCAGCCTAGCGGGGGGAATACAAGAGACCCAGTACTTC.

The CDR3 loop is CASSSPRSEKLFF. CDR3 nucleotides: TGTGCCAGCAGCTCCCCTCGTAGTGAAAAACTGTTTTTT. This chain uses TRBV6-5 with TRBJ1-4, with D unresolved. The CDR3 is 13 amino acids. Trimming removed 6 bases at V and 7 bases at J, with 12 bases between. Germline V gives CDR1 MNHEY, CDR2 SVGAGI.

The chain links TRBV7-9 to TRBJ2-5; maybe TRBD1 (6 bases). Trimming took 6 bases from V and 5 from J, leaving 19 bases between them. From germline, CDR1 is SEHNR and CDR2 FQNEAQ (reference sequence). The CDR3 runs 15 residues. The CDR3 nucleotides read TGTGCCAGCAGTCCAGCCTGGGGACACGCCGAGACCCAGTACTTC. It codes for CASSPAWGHAETQYF.

The CDR3 spells CASSISGTAKGQPQHF. The CDR3 DNA sequence: TGTGCCAGTAGTATTTCCGGGACAGCCAAGGGTCAGCCCCAGCATTTT. J is TRBJ1-5 and V is TRBV19, with 7 bases fitting TRBD1. Germline assignment: CDR1 LNHDA and CDR2 SQIVND (reference sequence). CDR3 length equals 16 residues. Germline trimming cut 3 bases from V and 6 bases from J; bases unmatched to any gene: 11.

V gene TRBV19 combines with J gene TRBJ1-5; 8 bases line up with TRBD1. The CDR3 runs to 18 residues. V lost 6 bases, J lost 6 bases, and 19 bases stayed unmatched. Germline V gene data show CDR1 as LNHDA and CDR2 as SQIVND (reference sequence). CDR3 region: CASSLISGGRSDTQPQHF. CDR3 coding DNA: TGTGCCAGTAGCTTAATTTCAGGGGGCAGATCAGACACTCAGCCCCAGCATTTT.

DNA for the CDR3: TGTGCCAGCAGCTTGGAGGGACAGGGGGCGCTGGATACGCAGTATTTT. Its translation is CASSLEGQGALDTQYF. V gene TRBV5-4 combines with J gene TRBJ2-3, with TRBD1 matching over 12 bases. In germline, CDR1 is SGHNT, CDR2 YYREEE (reference sequence). Germline trimming cut 0 bases from V and 6 bases from J; bases unmatched to any gene: 5. There are 16 residues in the CDR3.

The CDR3, as DNA: TGTGCCAGCACCGGGACAGTTAACTCACCCCTCCACTTT. Translated, it gives CASTGTVNSPLHF. The V gene is TRBV6-5, the J gene TRBJ1-6; 7 bases are shared with TRBD1. Germline CDR1 is MNHEY and CDR2 is SVGAGI. V was clipped by 7 bases and J by 10 bases; unmatched bases: 7. There are 13 residues in the CDR3.

CDR3 sequence reads: CASSSDSSSYEQYF. CDR3 nucleotides: TGTGCCAGCAGTTCCGACAGCAGCTCCTACGAGCAGTACTTC. The genes are TRBV6-6 and TRBJ2-7, with D possibly matching TRBD1 (5 bases). The CDR3 is made up of 14 amino acids. V dropped 4 bases and J dropped 0 bases, with 10 bases sitting between them. Germline V gene sequence: CDR1 MNHNY, CDR2 SVGAGI (reference sequence).

The chain uses TRBV4-2 and TRBJ2-3; 8 nucleotides agree with TRBD2. The germline CDR1 and CDR2 sequences are LGHNA and YNFKEQ. The trim removed 0 bases at V and 4 bases at J, leaving 6 bases unmatched. The CDR3 is 16 residues long. The CDR3: CASSQEVRGGPDTQYF. For the CDR3, the DNA is TGTGCCAGCAGCCAAGAGGTCCGGGGGGGGCCAGATACGCAGTATTTT.

The gene calls are TRBV10-3 and TRBJ1-4; possible D gene TRBD1, 6 bases. The V end was cut by 0 bases, the J end by 6 bases, with 11 bases between. CDR1 is ENHRY and CDR2 is SYGVKD in the germline V gene. The CDR3 runs 15 residues. The CDR3 nucleotides are TGTGCCATCAGTGAGTCGCGGGGGGGCGATGAAAAACTGTTTTTT. Its protein product is CAISESRGGDEKLFF.